Below are 14 T cell receptor beta chains sequenced from a single sample in a study of early T cells in non-severe SARS-CoV-2 infection. TCRdb recomputed calls from the 5' RACE reads with MiXCR, one row per CDR3 protein. The data show around 77,000 distinct CDR3 sequences, approximately 5% seen once. Specimen: whole blood, collected at baseline. These receptors all stem from an adult who was a healthcare worker with PCR-confirmed SARS-CoV-2 infection or an uninfected control (not recorded which).

The genes are TRBV12-3 or TRBV12-4 and TRBJ1-1, with TRBD1 identical over 10 bases. CDR3 size: 15 residues. Trimming cost V 5 bases and J 4 bases; bases outside gene matches: 7. The CDR3 loop reads CASSRDRGFTTEAFF. The CDR3 nucleotides are TGTGCCAGCAGTCGGGACAGGGGATTTACCACTGAAGCTTTCTTT.

Many counts were recorded for this clonotype. V usage is TRBV29-1 and J usage is TRBJ2-1, with unresolved D. The CDR3 contains 12 residues. The V gene lost 7 bases and the J gene lost 0 bases, with 7 bases spanning the gap. The germline V gene encodes CDR1 SQVTM and CDR2 ANQGSEA. This chain's CDR3 is CSALLSYNEQFF. CDR3 in DNA: TGCAGCGCACTCCTCTCCTACAATGAGCAGTTCTTC.

The genes are TRBV12-3 or TRBV12-4 and TRBJ1-2; 9 positions match TRBD1. The length of the CDR3 is 14 residues. V shed 6 bases, J shed 1 base, and the junction held 3 bases outside the gene matches. CDR3 DNA sequence: TGTGCCAGCAGAGCGGACAGGGGTAACTATGGCTACACCTTC. Translating gives CASRADRGNYGYTF.

Comments on this clonotype: The junction departs from the called germline gene at one end, perhaps through a read error. V gene TRBV7-2 combines with J gene TRBJ2-7; D is possibly TRBD2 (6 bases). Germline lookup yields CDR1 SGHTA and CDR2 FQGNSA. The CDR3 is 16 residues long. CDR3 DNA: TGTGCCAGCAGCCCACAAGCCATTCGTTTGGCGGGGTCCTTGAACTTC. Translation: CASSPQAIRLAGSLNF.

This clonotype was seen ten or more times. V and J are TRBV7-6 and TRBJ2-3, with a weak D call TRBD1 (6 bases). Trimming left V 2 bases short and J 0 bases short, with 9 bases between. The CDR3 runs 15 residues. Germline loops: CDR1 SGHVS, CDR2 FNYEAQ. CDR3 residues: CASSLSTGSTDTQYF. Here the CDR3 DNA reads TGTGCCAGCAGCTTATCAACAGGGAGCACAGATACGCAGTATTTT.

This clonotype was counted many times. The rearrangement joins TRBV14 to TRBJ2-7, with 9 bases aligning to TRBD1. The V gene's germline CDR1 is SGHDN and CDR2 FVKESK. Trimming took 3 bases from V and 3 from J; bases not matched to a gene: 6. This CDR3 region has 15 residues. The CDR3 region has the DNA TGTGCCAGCAGCCACTCCGGGACAGGGATCTACGAGCAGTACTTC. This gives the protein CASSHSGTGIYEQYF.

This clonotype was recorded a few times. This rearrangement joins TRBV7-2 to TRBJ2-7; no definite D call. Germline V gene data show CDR1 as SGHTA and CDR2 as FQGNSA. This CDR3 has 13 residues. V was shortened by 2 bases and J by 0 bases, with 5 bases between the two germline ends. The CDR3 spells CASSLFLSYEQYF. In DNA, the CDR3 is TGTGCCAGCAGCTTATTTCTCTCCTACGAGCAGTACTTC.

In its sample, this clonotype was seen a few times. A clone one base away is much larger, so this may be a read error. This chain connects TRBV6-5 to TRBJ1-3; maybe TRBD1 (5 bases). Trimming took off 0 bases at V and 3 bases at J, with 12 bases between the two ends. Germline V gene sequence: CDR1 MNHEY, CDR2 SVGAGI. The CDR3 totals 16 residues. The CDR3 DNA reads as TGTGCCAGCAGTTACTCCGCGGGGGACGGTGGAAACACCATATATTTT. It encodes CASSYSAGDGGNTIYF.

This clonotype appeared a few times. Here the CDR3 reads CASSGTRTGELFF. DNA of the CDR3: TGTGCCAGCAGTGGGACCCGAACCGGGGAGCTGTTTTTT. This chain connects TRBV27 to TRBJ2-2, with D perhaps TRBD1 or TRBD2 (5 bases each). CDR3 length: 13 residues. V dropped 5 bases and J dropped 5 bases, with 9 bases sitting between them. Per the germline V gene, CDR1 is MNHEY and CDR2 is SMNVEV (reference sequence).

The CDR3 region is CASSVIAGGETQYF. CDR3 DNA sequence: TGTGCCAGCAGCGTAATAGCGGGAGGTGAGACCCAGTACTTC. J is TRBJ2-5 and V is TRBV5-4; 10 positions match TRBD2. The CDR3 totals 14 residues. Per the germline V gene, CDR1 is SGHNT and CDR2 is YYREEE (reference sequence). Losses at the gene ends were 4 bases for V and 5 bases for J; bases not matched to a gene: 5. The full variable domain, rest sourced from reference TRBV5-4 and TRBJ2-5, is ETGVTQSPTHLIKTRGQQVTLRCSSQSGHNTVSWYQQALGQGPQFIFQYYREEENGRGNFPPRFSGLQFPNYSSELNVNALELDDSALYLCASSVIAGGETQYFGPGTRLLVL.

This clonotype was counted at least ten times. The chain has TRBV18 and TRBJ2-5; D not resolved. Germline values: CDR1 KGHSH, CDR2 LQKENI. Trimming left V 1 base short and J 1 base short, with 1 base between. The CDR3 consists of 12 residues. The CDR3 bases are TGTGCCAGCTCACCACTCCAAGAGACCCAGTACTTC. Its protein product is CASSPLQETQYF. The variable domain in full, completed from reference TRBV18 and TRBJ2-5, reads NAGVMQNPRHLVRRRGQEARLRCSPMKGHSHVYWYRQLPEEGLKFMVYLQKENIIDESGMPKERFSAEFPKEGPSILRIQQVVRGDSAAYFCASSPLQETQYFGPGTRLLVL.

This clonotype has a handful of counts. V gene TRBV15 combines with J gene TRBJ2-3; the D is unclear. CDR3 size: 13 residues. Germline loops: CDR1 LNHNV, CDR2 YYDKDF (reference sequence). V gave up 3 bases and J gave up 3 bases, with 7 bases separating them. The CDR3 DNA reads as TGTGCCACCAGCAGGGATGGAACAGATACGCAGTATTTT. Protein product: CATSRDGTDTQYF.

A few counts support this clonotype. J is TRBJ1-1 and V is TRBV18, with 8 positions matching TRBD1. CDR1 and CDR2 (germline): KGHSH, LQKENI. V trimming: 7 bases; J trimming: 0 bases; junction bases outside the gene matches: 4. The CDR3 consists of 14 residues. CDR3 protein: CASFTDRVNTEAFF. The CDR3 region has the DNA TGTGCCAGCTTCACGGACAGGGTGAACACTGAAGCTTTCTTT.

CDR3 loop: CASSHRDRGPDTQYF. For the CDR3, the DNA is TGTGCCAGCAGTCACCGGGACAGGGGACCAGATACGCAGTATTTT. The chain employs TRBV7-3 and TRBJ2-3; 10 nucleotides align to TRBD1. The CDR3 extends over 15 amino acids. V gave up 6 bases and J gave up 4 bases; unmatched junction bases: 7. The germline V gene encodes CDR1 SGHTA and CDR2 FQGTGA.